The 2 T cell receptor beta chains below come from one sample, sequenced in a study of cytomegalovirus exposure and HLA in healthy donors. The PCR contained 60 Vbeta and 13 Jbeta primers. Some clones are missing from TCRdb's copy, which holds only in-frame ones; the method was immunoSEQ multiplex PCR. The repertoire has over 100,000 clones, around 73% of them found once; the top ten carry about 8.4%. Sequencing used PBMCs. The receptor source for this set is a man aged 40-49 years in good health and CMV-seronegative.

The chain employs TRBV7-9 and TRBJ1-6, with D uncertain. The germline V gene encodes CDR1 SEHNR and CDR2 FQNEAQ (reference sequence). The CDR3 spans 12 residues. Trimming removed 6 bases at V and 7 bases at J, with 7 bases between. The CDR3 nucleotides are TGTGCCAGCAGATCTTCCAATTCACCCCTCCACTTT. Its protein is CASRSSNSPLHF.

J is TRBJ2-1 and V is TRBV9; D gene ambiguous. The CDR3 loop spans 15 amino acids. CDR1 and CDR2 (germline): SGDLS, YYNGEE. V was pared by 2 bases and J by 3 bases, with 12 bases between. CDR3 DNA sequence: TGTGCCAGCAGCGTTGGCACGAGGAACTACAATGAGCAGTTCTTC. Protein product: CASSVGTRNYNEQFF.